The clone carrying this T cell receptor beta chain was found many times. Its antigen is not known. The sample originates from a study of tumor-infiltrating lymphocytes in primary liver carcinoma. Study background: Tumors, staged T1-T3 N0M0, spanned about 4 to 10 cm. General study results and limits: Blood had a significantly lower top-250-clone fraction than tumors did (p = 0.039).

Total RNA (around 500 ng) served as template for TCR beta cDNA synthesis primed by a constant-region primer. Sequencing libraries for TCR beta derived from three nested multiplex PCR rounds that used slightly modified ARM-PCR. It was with TRBV1-TRBV30 forward primers and a C-beta reverse primer that the first two PCR rounds were run, at around 11 cycles each. TCRdb reprocessed the multiplex PCR reads via MiXCR and lists one record per CDR3 protein. The data contain some 50,000 distinct CDR3 sequences, about three quarters of them seen just once; the ten biggest clones take up just under 30%. This CDR3 is built from 13 residues. V shed 6 bases and J shed 9 bases, with 18 bases lying between them. Per germline, CDR1 MDHEN and CDR2 SYDVKM. Between roughly 17 and 30 mg of unsorted bulk tissue served as the source from which RNA and DNA were co-extracted.

The TCR comes from a man in his forties with primary liver carcinoma and hepatitis B virus infection. The rearrangement joins TRBV28 to TRBJ2-7; the D call may be TRBD1 or TRBD2 (7 bases each). Sequencing used liver tumor tissue from sampling region 5. Subset noted: tumor region T5, tumor centre. The CDR3 DNA sequence: TGTGCCAGCAGCCCCCAGGGGGGGTTGTCGCAGTACTTC. Translation gives CASSPQGGLSQYF.